These 21 T cell receptor beta chains were sequenced from one sample in a study of regulatory T cells in long-lasting Graves disease. This sample's time point: newly diagnosed GD, antithyroid drugs for less than 3 months. The TCR library was made from RNA extracted from PBMCs. Relying on iRepertoire HTBI primers and Arm-PCR of CDR3 regions, the team built TCR beta libraries. MiXCR, applied by TCRdb to the multiplex PCR reads, yields one record per CDR3 protein. The sample consists of around 480,000 distinct CDR3 sequences, around 15% of them appearing once. These same records also appear under a second study, on T cells in Graves' hyperthyroidism and ophthalmopathy.

Sample: peripheral blood mononuclear cells (PBMCs), taken at new diagnosis, from a patient treated with antithyroid drugs. Receptors originate from a middle-aged woman with Graves disease.

This clonotype was seen a handful of times. The J gene is TRBJ1-1, the V gene TRBV6-5; D is possibly TRBD1 (5 bases). Trimming cost V 8 bases and J 4 bases, with 11 bases left between them. The germline CDR1 and CDR2 sequences are MNHEY and SVGAGI. The CDR3 totals 12 residues. The CDR3 DNA reads as TGTGCCAGCGTTACAGGAGCCACTGAAGCTTTCTTT. Protein product: CASVTGATEAFF.

This clonotype was observed many times. V usage is TRBV20-1 and J usage is TRBJ1-4, with unresolved D. Germline CDR1 reads DFQATT; CDR2 reads SNEGSKA (reference sequence). The V end lost 6 bases, the J end lost 0 bases, and 8 bases lay between the germline ends. This CDR3 region has 13 residues. In DNA form, the CDR3 reads TGCAGTGCCCGACAAGCAACTAATGAAAAACTGTTTTTT. The encoded protein is CSARQATNEKLFF.

This clonotype was counted many times. The chain combines TRBV5-1 with TRBJ2-1; TRBD1 aligns across 9 bases. The CDR3 extends over 15 amino acids. Germline values: CDR1 SGHRS, CDR2 YFSETQ. The V and J ends lost 3 bases and 6 bases, in that order; junction bases with no gene match: 7. This CDR3 reads CASSSWTGVGNEQFF. CDR3 nucleotides: TGCGCCAGCAGCTCCTGGACAGGGGTCGGCAATGAGCAGTTCTTC.

As regards this clonotype: The junction departs from the called germline gene at one end, perhaps through a read error. The genes are TRBV7-2 and TRBJ1-5; the D gene is possibly TRBD1 (5 bases). Germline V gene sequence: CDR1 SGHTA, CDR2 FQGNSA. This CDR3 spans 15 amino acids. The CDR3 DNA follows: TGTGCCAGCAGCTCGGGACCTTATAGCAATCAGCTCCAGCATTTT. It is translated as CASSSGPYSNQLQHF.

The table lists this clonotype with many counts. The V call is TRBV5-1, the J call TRBJ2-7; tentative D call: TRBD2 (6 bases). Germline CDR1 SGHRS, CDR2 YFSETQ. V shed 6 bases and J shed 0 bases, with 13 bases lying between them. There are 14 residues in the CDR3. The CDR3 nucleotides read TGCGCCAGCACCCCGGGAGACGACTCCTACGAGCAGTACTTC. Translation gives CASTPGDDSYEQYF.

There are a few counts of this clonotype. V usage is TRBV7-6 and J usage is TRBJ2-3; 10 bases align to TRBD1. CDR3 length equals 14 residues. Germline V gene lookup returns CDR1 SGHVS and CDR2 FNYEAQ. Trimming removed 5 bases from V and 5 bases from J; junction bases left unmatched: 4. Here the CDR3 reads CASSRDRGRDTQYF. The CDR3 DNA is TGTGCCAGCAGCAGGGACAGGGGTAGAGATACGCAGTATTTT.

Many counts were recorded for this clonotype. CDR3 DNA sequence: TGTGCCAGCTCACCAACTTTAGGGGGCAATCAGCCCCAGCATTTT. Its protein is CASSPTLGGNQPQHF. The chain combines TRBV18 with TRBJ1-5; tentative D call: TRBD1 (5 bases). V was clipped by 2 bases and J by 2 bases, with 10 bases between them. Per the germline V gene, CDR1 is KGHSH and CDR2 is LQKENI. CDR3 length: 15 amino acids.

V usage is TRBV9 and J usage is TRBJ2-5, with D perhaps TRBD1 (7 bases). Germline V gives CDR1 SGDLS, CDR2 YYNGEE. V was pared by 0 bases and J by 3 bases, with 18 bases between. The CDR3 contains 17 residues. The CDR3 is CASSVGGGAGGEETQYF. The CDR3 region has the DNA TGTGCCAGCAGCGTAGGGGGCGGGGCAGGGGGAGAAGAGACCCAGTACTTC.

The table lists this clonotype with a few counts. The chain uses TRBV12-3 or TRBV12-4 and TRBJ2-2; D may be TRBD2 (7 bases). This CDR3 spans 16 amino acids. Trimming stripped 7 bases from V and 3 bases from J, with 18 bases between. The CDR3 reads CASTMGGGHDTGELFF. The CDR3 DNA reads as TGTGCCAGCACTATGGGAGGGGGACACGACACCGGGGAGCTGTTTTTT.

The chain couples TRBV6-2 or TRBV6-3 to TRBJ1-1; the match to TRBD1 covers 8 bases. Germline V CDR1 and CDR2: MNHEY, SVGEGT. Losses at the gene ends were 6 bases for V and 7 bases for J; bases not matched to a gene: 7. This CDR3 contains 13 residues. Written as DNA, the CDR3 is TGTGCCAGCAGGTTCCGGGACAGGAGTGAAGCTTTCTTT. It translates to CASRFRDRSEAFF.

The rearrangement joins TRBV29-1 to TRBJ2-7; no clear D. Trimming took off 5 bases at V and 3 bases at J, with 11 bases between the two ends. Per the germline V gene, CDR1 is SQVTM and CDR2 is ANQGSEA. CDR3 length: 12 amino acids. CDR3 DNA: TGCAGCGTTTCGACGGACCTCTACGAGCAGTACTTC. This codes for CSVSTDLYEQYF.

A few counts support this clonotype. This sequence joins TRBV6-5 and TRBJ2-7; 10 bases fit TRBD2. Germline values: CDR1 MNHEY, CDR2 SVGAGI. The CDR3 is 18 amino acids. J gave up 5 bases and V 4 bases, and 17 bases lay outside the gene matches. The CDR3 here is CASSSSHPAGGLDNEQYF. The CDR3 DNA follows: TGTGCCAGCAGTTCTTCCCACCCAGCGGGGGGGCTAGATAACGAGCAGTACTTC.

This clonotype was seen ten or more times. This chain links TRBV5-1 with TRBJ2-3; perhaps TRBD2 as D (7 bases). Per the germline V gene, CDR1 is SGHRS and CDR2 is YFSETQ. V gave up 0 bases and J gave up 7 bases, with 12 bases separating them. The CDR3 extends over 14 amino acids. The CDR3 coding sequence is TGCGCCAGCAGCTTGGCGGGGGGCCAAAATACGCAGTATTTT. Amino acids: CASSLAGGQNTQYF.

The chain employs TRBV9 and TRBJ1-1, with D possibly matching TRBD1 (5 bases). V lost 3 bases and J lost 0, with 9 bases in between. Per the germline V gene, CDR1 is SGDLS and CDR2 is YYNGEE. There are 14 residues in the CDR3. The CDR3 is CASSGWGVNTEAFF. The CDR3 DNA is TGTGCCAGCAGCGGATGGGGGGTGAACACTGAAGCTTTCTTT. The whole variable domain, remainder taken from reference TRBV9 and TRBJ1-1, is DSGVTQTPKHLITATGQRVTLRCSPRSGDLSVYWYQQSLDQGLQFLIQYYNGEERAKGNILERFSAQQFPDLHSELNLSSLELGDSALYFCASSGWGVNTEAFFGQGTRLTVV.

This clonotype was counted many times. The rearrangement links TRBV6-1 to TRBJ1-2; maybe TRBD1 (5 bases). The germline CDR1 and CDR2 sequences are MNHNS and SASEGT. Trimming cost V 8 bases and J 1 base, with 11 bases left between them. This CDR3 is built from 13 residues. The CDR3 nucleotides read TGTGCCAGCGGATTAAGGGGTAACTATGGCTACACCTTC. It specifies CASGLRGNYGYTF.

This clonotype was counted ten times or more. Here the CDR3 DNA reads TGTGCCAGCAGCTTCGAGGGCAGACTGAATGAGCAGTTCTTC. It yields the protein CASSFEGRLNEQFF. The gene calls are TRBV11-1 and TRBJ2-1, with a possible D match to TRBD2 (5 bases). V lost 3 bases to trimming and J lost 7 bases, with 13 bases between them. CDR1 and CDR2 from the germline V gene are SGHAT and FQDESV (reference sequence). There are 14 residues in the CDR3.

This clonotype occurred a few times. One end of the junction fails to match germline, which may point to a read error. CDR3 sequence reads: CASSETGNTIYF. The DNA of the CDR3 is TGTGCCAGCAGCGAAACGGGGAACACCATATATTTT. The V gene is TRBV10-2, the J gene TRBJ1-3, with no clear D. Germline V gene lookup returns CDR1 WSHSY and CDR2 SAAADI. This CDR3 comprises 12 residues.

This clonotype was observed many times. The chain carries TRBV12-3 or TRBV12-4 and TRBJ1-1, with D possibly being TRBD1 (6 bases). Trimming took off 6 bases at V and 1 base at J, with 18 bases between the two ends. This CDR3 spans 16 amino acids. The DNA for the CDR3 is TGTGCCAGCAGCCAGCACACAGGGTCTAGGAACACTGAAGCTTTCTTT. Its protein product is CASSQHTGSRNTEAFF.

This clonotype was observed at least ten times. The chain links TRBV13 to TRBJ2-3; perhaps TRBD1 as D (6 bases). With 4 bases removed from V and 0 bases from J, the gap between germline ends came to 17 bases. The CDR3 extends over 17 amino acids. Germline V gene data show CDR1 as PRHDT and CDR2 as FYEKMQ (reference sequence). CDR3 coding DNA: TGTGCCAGCAGCTCTGACAGGCAAACTTCTAGCACAGATACGCAGTATTTT. Translated: CASSSDRQTSSTDTQYF.

This clonotype was counted a single time. V gene TRBV29-1 combines with J gene TRBJ2-1, with a tentative D call TRBD2 (5 bases). Germline-derived CDR1 and CDR2 are SQVTM and ANQGSEA. V was cut by 3 bases and J by 5 bases, with 17 bases left in between. CDR3 size: 15 residues. As DNA, the CDR3 is TGCAGCGTTGATTTGGGCCTAGGGAGCCACAATGAGCAGTTCTTC. It codes for CSVDLGLGSHNEQFF.

This chain uses TRBV9 with TRBJ2-4, with TRBD2 matching over 14 bases. CDR3 size: 17 residues. The V and J ends lost 4 bases and 0 bases, in that order; junction bases with no gene match: 3. Per the germline V gene, CDR1 is SGDLS and CDR2 is YYNGEE. The DNA of the CDR3 is TGTGCCAGCAGCCGGACTAGCGGGGGGCTAGCCAAAAACATTCAGTACTTC. Translating it yields CASSRTSGGLAKNIQYF.